The 5 T cell receptor beta chains in this list originate from one sample, sequenced in a study of CD8+CD57+ T cells in acquired aplastic anemia (dated by TCRdb to the late 2010s). Instrument used: Illumina HiSeq 2000. TCR beta VDJ combination and CDR3 sequence profiling used genomic DNA as the template. TCRdb handled the public reads itself, with Q25 trimming in fastp and clone calling in MiXCR, and kept productive beta chains. Rows are unified per CDR3 protein, each entry keeping the most common DNA and genes. The table for this sample lists about 200,000 distinct CDR3 sequences; under 50% of them were counted only once. The top ten hold approximately 20% of the sample. The patients picked for sequencing were ones in whom flow cytometry had shown an expansion of CD8+CD57+ cells. Sequencing was carried out using sorted CD4+, CD8+, or CD8+CD57+ T cells (not recorded which) from PBMCs. Receptor source: a human donor with aplastic anemia.

The genes are TRBV10-3 and TRBJ2-7; 11 bases match TRBD1. CDR3 length equals 15 residues. J was trimmed by 6 bases and V by 0 bases; bases with no gene match: 4. In germline, CDR1 is ENHRY, CDR2 SYGVKD. This CDR3 reads CAISESGQGGVEQYF. CDR3 in DNA: TGTGCCATCAGTGAGTCGGGACAGGGGGGCGTCGAGCAGTACTTC.

This clonotype came up many times. The chain combines TRBV20-1 with TRBJ1-5; 9 bases are a match to TRBD1. Looked up from germline, CDR1 is DFQATT and CDR2 is SNEGSKA (reference sequence). This CDR3 region has 15 residues. Trimming removed 5 bases from V and 5 bases from J; junction bases left unmatched: 10. The CDR3 DNA reads TGCAGTGCTTGGCCTTCGGACAGGGGTTATCAGCCCCAGCATTTT. It specifies CSAWPSDRGYQPQHF.

V gene TRBV20-1 combines with J gene TRBJ1-5, with D possibly matching TRBD1 (6 bases). With 0 bases removed from V and 7 bases from J, the gap between germline ends came to 10 bases. The CDR3 runs to 13 residues. Germline V gene sequence: CDR1 DFQATT, CDR2 SNEGSKA (reference sequence). The CDR3 coding sequence is TGCAGTGCTAGAGAGGCAGGGGCCCAGCCCCAGCATTTT. Translated, it gives CSAREAGAQPQHF.

The sample holds a few counts of this clonotype. This chain links TRBV5-1 with TRBJ2-1, with D tentatively TRBD2 (5 bases). V dropped 4 bases and J dropped 8 bases, with 10 bases sitting between them. The CDR3 totals 12 residues. Per the germline V gene, CDR1 is SGHRS and CDR2 is YFSETQ. For the CDR3, the DNA is TGCGCCAGCAGCCCGGGATCTGATGAGCAGTTCTTC. As protein: CASSPGSDEQFF.

The chain couples TRBV19 to TRBJ1-5, with D perhaps TRBD1 (5 bases). Trimming cost V 4 bases and J 6 bases, with 7 bases left between them. The length of the CDR3 is 12 residues. Germline lookup yields CDR1 LNHDA and CDR2 SQIVND (reference sequence). The CDR3 here is CASSTGTQPQHF. DNA for the CDR3: TGTGCCAGTAGTACAGGGACTCAGCCCCAGCATTTT.